The 13 T cell receptor beta chains reported below all come from one sample, sequenced in a study of low-dose radiotherapy and immunotherapy resistance in tumors. As for time point: after trial treatment. Treatment here: LDRT plus nivolumab, ipilimumab, low-dose cyclophosphamide and aspirin (RACIN trial). Covering alpha and beta chains, TRAV- and TRBV-specific primers were used for the first-strand cDNA. It was with a constant-region primer and a V-primer adapter that TCRs were amplified over about 19 PCR cycles. One entry per CDR3 protein, called by TCRdb with MiXCR from the reads. This sample carries 80,000 or so distinct CDR3 sequences, less than 20% of them seen once, and the ten largest clones take approximately 1.5%. The sequencing here drew on PBMCs, taken after low-dose radiotherapy plus immunotherapy. The receptor set was obtained from a male donor with prostate cancer.

This clonotype was recorded at least ten times. The chain employs TRBV28 and TRBJ1-1, with D possibly TRBD1 on 5 matching bases. The CDR3 contains 13 residues. The V and J ends lost 6 bases and 3 bases respectively, with 11 bases between them. In germline, CDR1 is MDHEN, CDR2 SYDVKM. For the CDR3, the DNA is TGTGCCAGCAGGCAGGGAGACTACACTGAAGCTTTCTTT. Amino acid sequence: CASRQGDYTEAFF. The full variable domain, in which reference TRBV28 and TRBJ1-1 provide the parts outside the CDR3, is DVKVTQSSRYLVKRTGEKVFLECVQDMDHENMFWYRQDPGLGLRLIYFSYDVKMKEKGDIPEGYSVSREKKERFSLILESASTNQTSMYLCASRQGDYTEAFFGQGTRLTVV.

This clonotype has at least ten counts. The genes are TRBV29-1 and TRBJ2-1; D is possibly TRBD1 (5 bases). CDR1 and CDR2 from the germline V gene are SQVTM and ANQGSEA. This CDR3 region has 13 residues. V lost 2 bases, J lost 4 bases, and 9 bases lay in between. The CDR3 nucleotides read TGCAGCGTTGAAAGGGGCCGATACAATGAGCAGTTCTTC. Its protein is CSVERGRYNEQFF.

This clonotype occurred many times. The V call is TRBV2, the J call TRBJ2-6; TRBD1 matches at 7 bases. Germline V gene data show CDR1 as SNHLY and CDR2 as FYNNEI. The CDR3 totals 14 residues. V dropped 6 bases and J dropped 2; count of bases not matched to a gene: 1. CDR3 loop: CASSQGAGANVLTF. The CDR3 DNA reads as TGTGCCAGCAGCCAGGGGGCTGGGGCCAACGTCCTGACTTTC.

This clonotype was seen many times. This chain uses TRBV6-2 or TRBV6-3 with TRBJ2-4, with 8 bases aligning to TRBD1. From germline, CDR1 is MNHEY and CDR2 SVGEGT. The CDR3 loop spans 16 amino acids. V lost 0 bases, J lost 8 bases, and 9 bases stayed unmatched. In nucleotides, the CDR3 is TGTGCCAGCAGTTACTCGAGGCAGGGGGCGAAATACATTCAGTACTTC. It codes for CASSYSRQGAKYIQYF.

The rearrangement uses TRBV26 and TRBJ2-1; the listed D gene, TRBD2, was not tested against the DNA. TRBV26 is termed a pseudogene. This CDR3 contains 19 residues. The CDR3 DNA follows: TGTGCCAGCAGTTCAGGGACTAGCGGGACTCCTTACTCCTACAATGAGCAGTTCTTC. Amino acid sequence: CASSSGTSGTPYSYNEQFF.

The table lists this clonotype with many counts. This rearrangement joins TRBV9 to TRBJ2-7, with TRBD2 matching 9 bases. V dropped 3 bases and J dropped 3; count of bases not matched to a gene: 7. The CDR3 totals 15 residues. Germline V lookup: CDR1 SGDLS, CDR2 YYNGEE. CDR3 residues: CASSATTSGYYEQYF. CDR3 DNA: TGTGCCAGCAGCGCCACAACTAGCGGGTACTACGAGCAGTACTTC.

This clonotype came up many times. The chain combines TRBV6-2 or TRBV6-3 with TRBJ2-7; D remains unclear. Germline assignment: CDR1 MNHEY and CDR2 SVGEGT. This CDR3 comprises 11 residues. V was clipped by 6 bases and J by 4 bases, with 7 bases between them. CDR3 DNA sequence: TGTGCCAGCAGATACGAGTACGAGCAGTACTTC. It yields the protein CASRYEYEQYF.

In its sample, this clonotype was seen many times. The genes are TRBV27 and TRBJ2-5; TRBD2 matches 11 bases. Per the germline V gene, CDR1 is MNHEY and CDR2 is SMNVEV (reference sequence). CDR3 length equals 16 residues. Unmatched junction bases numbered 11, after V lost 6 bases and J lost 5 bases. The CDR3, as DNA: TGTGCCAGCAGCACAATAGCGGGAGGGCCTCGGGAGACCCAGTACTTC. Its translation: CASSTIAGGPRETQYF.

There are many counts of this clonotype. The chain links TRBV20-1 to TRBJ2-7; a possible D gene is TRBD2 (6 bases). Looked up from germline, CDR1 is DFQATT and CDR2 is SNEGSKA (reference sequence). The CDR3 is 11 residues long. The germline V and J ends were trimmed by 8 bases and 3 bases, with 11 bases remaining between them. This CDR3 is CSPRGGYEQYF. The CDR3 DNA reads as TGCAGTCCCCGGGGAGGCTACGAGCAGTACTTC.

In the case of this clonotype: A far larger clone is a single base away, which makes a read error likely. This chain connects TRBV5-6 to TRBJ2-7; TRBD2 matches at 12 bases. Germline V lookup: CDR1 SGHDT, CDR2 YYEEEE. V trimming: 4 bases; J trimming: 7 bases; junction bases outside the gene matches: 9. The CDR3 covers 15 residues. CDR3 loop: CASSPLAGGPNEQYF. CDR3 bases: TGTGCCAGCAGCCCCCTAGCGGGAGGGCCGAATGAGCAGTACTTC.

Notes on this clonotype: A much larger clone lies a single base off, so this may be a read error. The CDR3 DNA reads TGTGCCAGCGGGCGGCAACAAGAGACCCAGTACTTC. It encodes CASGRQQETQYF. V gene TRBV7-9 combines with J gene TRBJ2-5; D is ambiguous. V was clipped by 8 bases and J by 2 bases, with 9 bases between them. Germline CDR1 SEHNR, CDR2 FQNEAQ (reference sequence). There are 12 residues in the CDR3.

At least ten counts were recorded for this clonotype. This chain links TRBV20-1 with TRBJ2-5; tentatively, D is TRBD1 or TRBD2 (6 bases each). Trimming shortened V by 8 bases and J by 3 bases, and 19 bases separated the two germline ends. The CDR3 extends over 14 amino acids. Germline CDR1 reads DFQATT; CDR2 reads SNEGSKA (reference sequence). The CDR3 loop reads CSQVPTGGKETQYF. In DNA, the CDR3 is TGCAGTCAGGTCCCGACAGGCGGGAAAGAGACCCAGTACTTC.

This clonotype was recorded at least ten times. The chain has TRBV19 and TRBJ1-4, with D hard to call. Germline loops: CDR1 LNHDA, CDR2 SQIVND (reference sequence). V was pared by 8 bases and J by 8 bases, with 15 bases between. The CDR3 consists of 13 residues. Here the CDR3 reads CASRVPAGEKLFF. DNA for the CDR3: TGTGCCAGTCGAGTCCCGGCTGGAGAAAAACTGTTTTTT.